This T cell receptor (beta chain) was recovered during a study of cytomegalovirus exposure and HLA in healthy donors (dated by TCRdb to the late 2010s). Looking at the study overall: In an earlier analysis of 587 of the donors, 250 to 350 Gb of sequence data and 117 million unique TCR beta sequences from about 179 million T cells were reported. An early release that covered about 600 HLA-typed donors contained about 300 gigabases of sequencing data and 85 million to 100 million unique TCR sequences. Of the roughly 430 genotyped donors, about 84% fell in the genetic ancestry cluster associated with self-reported Caucasian donors. The study was designed to test whether signatures of past pathogen exposure could be identified by cataloging public T cell receptors. The study used immunosequencing to profile the T cell repertoires of approximately 630 subjects and linked those repertoires to cytomegalovirus serostatus. Along with the roughly 670-subject first cohort, a separate validation cohort of more than 90 different subjects was used. To predict cytomegalovirus infection status, the study combined high-throughput TCR immunosequencing, statistical association of individual TCRs with disease status, and machine learning. A later analysis re-examined previously published TCR beta repertoires from hundreds of donors and added high-resolution HLA genotyping to investigate patterns of TCR occurrence. Rather than using new phenotypic data, the later analysis identified candidate immune exposures from TCR beta sequences and from how often those sequences occurred across donors. An earlier analysis of several hundred of the donors applied high-throughput TCR beta sequencing to assess whether each TCR beta V gene segment acted as functional or pseudogenic. Donor age, sex, ethnicity and CMV serostatus were compiled together with the repertoire data. A later genetic analysis took genome-wide SNP genotypes for about 65% of the 666 donors and used that subset as a discovery cohort. All discovery cohort repertoires had been generated using a single sequencing platform. HLA typing covered class I and class II loci at four-digit resolution. The number of donors typed differed by locus, with roughly 620-640 for A, B, C, DRB1 and DQB1, roughly 520 for DQA1, 600 to 610 for DPA1, and around 430 for DPB1. Five DR-DQ haplotypes were handled as single units for association and clustering because linkage in the cohort was strong. Across some 400 genotyped donors of the cohort, an average of approximately 200,000 unique TCR beta nucleotide sequences per donor were sequenced, and 15% to 20% of those sequences were non-productive. Summary of the overall study and its limitations: In a later genetic analysis, a missense DCLRE1C variant was associated with V-gene and J-gene trimming of TCR beta chains, and the association was replicated in an independent cohort. Some IMGT-functional V segments, including TRBV6-2 and TRBV6-3, could not be distinguished by the 87-base-pair reads and were therefore excluded. Roughly uniform sequencing depth across donors was assumed in presence/absence analyses, although this assumption may not hold. HLA typing was unavailable for some donors at each locus, so association tests used only the typed subset. Compared with equally common non-associated chains, HLA-associated TCR beta chains in a later analysis were more clonally expanded and had lower generation probabilities. The only immune exposure information available for the cohort was CMV serostatus. The earlier analysis of nearly 600 of the donors excluded 15 to 20 rarely observed V segments, including chromosome 9 orphons, because counts were too low. A total of 150 or so TCR beta chains were listed by the study as associated with cytomegalovirus. The classifier was reported to diagnose cytomegalovirus status with high specificity and sensitivity in both the original and validation cohorts. Most TCR sequences were seen in very few donors, while some public TCRs were found in many individuals. A further reported finding was that TCR beta sequences accurately predicted the HLA-A and HLA-B alleles for most subjects in the first cohort. A later analysis found that TCR association rates varied across HLA loci, with DRB1 alleles showing the most associated TCRs and HLA-C alleles the fewest. In this cohort, only TCR beta chains were sequenced, and detectable features were limited by the absence of alpha or paired-chain data. The sequencing pipeline was judged likely to have produced a cluster of highly shared sequence variants as a technical artifact. An earlier analysis of 587 of the donors showed that most TCR beta V segments appeared in productive rearrangements either about 87% or about 30% of the time, which broadly matched IMGT annotations. When HLA alleles, especially DR and DQ, strongly co-occurred, TCR associations were difficult to assign to individual alleles. In a later analysis, around 17,000 TCR beta sequences were associated with specific HLA alleles at a false discovery rate of 0.05. Correlated functional status among segregating V segments might be attributable to linkage disequilibrium, but an unknown experimental factor could not be ruled out. In a later genetic analysis, fewer N-insertions in productive TCRs were reported among donors in an Asian-associated ancestry cluster than the roughly 710-donor mean. In vitro tests confirmed that a few of the cytomegalovirus-associated TCR beta chains recognize cytomegalovirus antigens. A later analysis found that most CMV-associated TCR beta chains appeared HLA-restricted, with HLA associations seemingly driven largely by CMV exposure. According to a later analysis, parvovirus B19, influenza, CMV and Epstein-Barr virus appeared linked to several top co-occurrence clusters. According to the authors, the approach could potentially be generalized to other disease states and immunological phenotypes.

The cohort consisted of approximately 670 healthy bone marrow donors. Cohort members were all nominally healthy when sampled, although unrecorded immune exposures were likely present. The donor was CMV seronegative and was included in the group of about 350 seronegative cohort members. A peripheral blood sample was collected from each donor, and TCR beta sequencing was performed on peripheral blood mononuclear cells. The Qiagen DNeasy Blood Extraction Kit was used to extract genomic DNA from the blood cell samples. CDR1 is given as SGHDN and CDR2 as FVKESK, both from the germline V gene. The CDR3, cysteine through phenylalanine, is 16 amino acids long. Solely the CDR3 DNA is kept, with 48 bases framed from the first base. Ends trimmed: V by 3 bases, J by 1 base; bases unmatched to a gene: 7. With regard to this clone: Its cognate antigen has yet to be identified.

Libraries were made using the immunoSEQ multiplex PCR assay. For the multiplex PCR, a mixture combining 60 forward primers for TCR Vbeta segments and 13 reverse primers for TCR Jbeta segments was used. A multiplex PCR assay on genomic DNA amplified the CDR3 region of rearranged TCR beta genes. Amplified TCR beta libraries were sequenced as 87-base-pair reads on the Illumina HiSeq System. The paper's data handling went like this. A later analysis tallied roughly 80 million unique TCR beta chains across the approximately 670 repertoires, and some 10 million of those chains were shared by two or more donors. Raw reads were error-corrected and collapsed into unique sequences by a nearest-neighbor algorithm in which closely related sequences were merged to remove PCR and sequencing errors. CDR3 sequences were aligned to IMGT reference sequences to assign V, D and J gene segments. For a sequence to be retained, a match of at least six nucleotides to both a V gene segment and a J gene segment was required. Rearrangements were called productive when the CDR3 lacked stop codons and stayed in frame with V and J; all others were non-productive. Following IMGT convention, CDR3 was defined as the stretch from the second conserved V-encoded cysteine to the conserved J-encoded phenylalanine. Sequences without an unambiguous match to a single V gene segment were excluded from the earlier analysis of about 600 of the donors. In an earlier analysis of 587 of the donors, a V segment was called functional when productive rearrangements were above 56.7%, and segregating when the standard deviation between donors exceeded 5%. A statistical classification framework was built for diagnosing cytomegalovirus status from the catalog of TCR beta chain sequences. In a later analysis, V and J genes were assigned by comparing TCR nucleotide sequences against IMGT/GENE-DB human TR gene sequences. A later analysis assigned CDR3 sequences and most-parsimonious VDJ recombination scenarios with the TCRdist pipeline. In a later analysis, each TCR beta chain was defined by its CDR3 amino acid sequence together with its V-gene family, and reads without a unique V-gene family were excluded. A later analysis removed several hundred highly shared, low-generation-probability nucleotide sequences to deal with suspected cross-contamination and a sequencing artifact. In a later analysis, a clonal expansion index for each public chain was calculated from normalized within-repertoire ranks of inferred template counts. Generation probabilities in a later analysis came from a VDJ recombination model fitted to out-of-frame rearrangements, and those results were checked against IGoR. Hypergeometric tests were used in a later analysis to score TCR-TCR, TCR-HLA and TCR-CMV co-occurrence, with a repertoire-size bias correction applied to the TCR pairs. In a later analysis, false discovery rates were estimated by permuting HLA or CMV assignments 20 times. In a later analysis, co-occurring TCRs were grouped using DBSCAN, and TCRdist sequence similarity was added for clustering within HLA-allele-positive subsets. Co-occurrence clustering excluded repertoires with fewer than 30,000 or more than 120,000 public chains, plus five with anomalous nucleotide sharing. TCRdb took this table from immuneACCESS and kept in-frame rearrangements with V and J called. Such tables lack part of the clones; where checked against another copy, unresolved V genes explain under half of the gap, and the rest is unexplained. D and trimming come from the DNA, and the V and J calls and clone size come from that table. The data table for this sample lists 35,000 to 45,000 clones. About 4.2% of the sample lies in the top ten.

The receptor was isolated from a male donor in good health and CMV-seronegative. The sequenced sample consisted of PBMCs. The sequence links TRBV14 to TRBJ2-7; 9 bases in the middle match TRBD1. This receptor carries the CDR3 CASSHHPGQGSYEQYF. The sequence in DNA is TGTGCCAGCAGCCACCACCCGGGACAGGGATCCTACGAGCAGTACTTC.